This T cell receptor (beta chain) was obtained from a study of T cells in Graves' hyperthyroidism and ophthalmopathy (dated by TCRdb to between 2018 and 2021). About the investigation overall: Peripheral blood samples were taken at the time of initial diagnosis, prior to any treatment. After blood sampling, hyperthyroidism patients were treated with methimazole at a starting dose of 30 mg daily, and ophthalmopathy patients were treated with high-dose intravenous methylprednisolone. The 90 or so discovery patients were randomly split 7:3 into training and test sets. Thyroid tissue and blood T-cell repertoires from six or seven Graves' hyperthyroidism patients were also compared in the study. Prospective prediction of ophthalmopathy was tested in an independent validation cohort consisting of roughly 20 hyperthyroidism patients and over 15 patients who later progressed to ophthalmopathy. A discovery cohort of about a hundred patients, about 40 with Graves' ophthalmopathy and 55 to 65 with stable Graves' hyperthyroidism, was used to find distinguishing TCR V-J signatures. According to the paper, TCR Vbeta CDR3 sequencing was carried out on over 130 peripheral blood samples, which came from fewer than 50 ophthalmopathy, under 80 hyperthyroidism and approximately 17 progressor patients.

CDR1 SGHDN and CDR2 FVKESK were looked up in the germline V gene. The CDR3 runs 15 residues from the cysteine to the phenylalanine. Kept here is only the CDR3 DNA, which spans 45 bases and is read in frame from base 1. V drops 3 bases and J drops 1 base, leaving 11 bases in between. For this clonotype: There is no known antigen for this receptor. Within one base of it there is no much larger clone, and no base qualities were kept.

Stable Graves' hyperthyroidism was defined as the absence of progression to ophthalmopathy over 18 months of follow-up. Hyperthyroidism patients were newly diagnosed, had a disease duration of under 2 months, and were aged 18 to 65 years. Patients with uncontrolled infections, other autoimmune diseases, pregnancy or lactation were excluded. Diagnoses were based on clinical symptoms, serum thyroxine and TRAb, thyroid ultrasound and orbital computed tomography. PBMCs were separated from roughly 9.6 ml of fresh peripheral blood using Ficoll-Paque density gradient centrifugation. Trizol reagent was used to extract total RNA, and RNA quality was then checked on an Agilent 2100 Bioanalyzer. Summary of the overall study and its limitations: A 13 V-J signature model separated ophthalmopathy from stable hyperthyroidism, with just over 85% sensitivity and about 81% specificity in cross-validation and 80%/75% in testing. Most expanded thyroid clonotypes (frequency above 0.001) were also detected in blood, a finding suggesting that blood repertoires may reflect thyroid immune responses. Sample size was not statistically predetermined, and investigators were not blinded to group allocation. In validation, the model predicted progression to ophthalmopathy a median of about 5.9 months before onset, with about 71% sensitivity and nearly 75% specificity.

The TCR beta CDR3 regions were amplified from RNA transcripts. The first round of RT-PCR for the TCR CDR3 was performed with the HTBI primer set and the Qiagen OneStep RT-PCR kit. Libraries were constructed in a second round of multiplex PCR, after which size selection and purification were carried out. Libraries were sequenced paired-end with 100 bp reads on an Illumina HiSeq2000. Per the source publication's procedure: SOAPnuke was used to process the raw data, with reads discarded if the reads contained adapters or uncalled bases, had a mean Phred below 15, or lacked an exact constant-primer or identifier match. High-quality paired reads were merged with COPE v1.2.5, and unique nucleotide sequences were defined as clonotypes. MiTCR v1.1 was used to align clonotypes to the IMGT TRBV, TRBD and TRBJ reference segments. Only V-J combinations with frequency above 0.0001, covering about 99% of repertoires, were analysed. A TCS score was defined as the ratio of F50 (clonal expansion) to E x V (chaos), with BLOSUM62-based TCRdist applied between CDR3 peptides within each V-J. Welch's t-statistics and random forest reduced around 550 V-J features to fewer than 15, which were used in a naive Bayes classifier (R e1071). In TCRdb, the public reads were trimmed at Q25 with fastp and aligned with MiXCR, with productive beta chains retained. Identical CDR3 protein sequences are pooled into one entry, listed with their most common genes and DNA. The V and J calls shown here were made by TCRdb, not taken from the authors' results. The sample yields under 400,000 distinct CDR3 sequences; 18% were counted once. The ten most abundant clones make up approximately 49% of the sample.

The clonotype was recovered from a woman aged 45-65 years with Graves' hyperthyroidism. Input material: blood. The chain is made from TRBV14 and TRBJ2-3; a tentative D call is TRBD1 (6 bases match). The sequence in DNA is TGTGCCAGCAGCCATCGGAACAGGGGCACAGATACGCAGTATTTT. Translated, it reads CASSHRNRGTDTQYF.